This T cell receptor beta chain was retrieved from a study of cytomegalovirus exposure and HLA in healthy donors. The PCR used 60 Vbeta and 13 Jbeta primers. The table came from immunoSEQ multiplex PCR; TCRdb's copy has only in-frame clones and leaves some out. The repertoire holds fewer than 250,000 clones, with over 80% as singletons. The J segment lost 4 bases and the V segment lost 4 bases, leaving 8 bases of the junction unmatched. Germline V CDR1 and CDR2: MNHEY, SVGAGI. This CDR3 is built from 16 residues. Sequenced: PBMCs. J is TRBJ1-5 and V is TRBV6-5; TRBD1 matches at 9 bases. This clonotype was sampled from a man between 35 and 55 years old in good health and CMV-seropositive. CDR3 in amino acids: CASSSSDRGRNQPQHF. The CDR3 DNA sequence: TGTGCCAGCAGTTCCTCGGACAGGGGACGTAATCAGCCCCAGCATTTT.